This T cell receptor (beta chain) was identified in a study of T-cell reconstitution after alpha-beta-depleted transplantation in children. This clonotype was detected many times. A junction boundary mismatches the germline segment, possibly from a read error. Library preparation (for TCRbeta) was performed with unique molecular identifiers. In TCRdb, the PCR reads were re-called with MiXCR into one record per CDR3 protein. In the table there are approximately 83,000 distinct CDR3 sequences, roughly 7.7% of which are singletons. The germline V gene encodes CDR1 SGHRS and CDR2 YFSETQ. This CDR3 has 15 amino acids.

This specimen was PBMCs from the stem cell graft donor, taken from the stem cell graft. The gene calls are TRBV5-1 and TRBJ2-6, with D maybe TRBD2 (6 bases). This clonotype was sampled from a human donor who donated a stem cell graft to a child with congenital amegakaryocytic thrombocytopenia. The CDR3 loop reads CASSPSGSGGNVLTF. The CDR3 DNA reads TGCGCCAGCAGCCCCAGCGGGTCTGGGGGCAACGTCCTGACTTTC.